A single sample is the source of the 11 T cell receptor beta chains below, sequenced in a study of identical twins. TCRdb processed the 5' RACE reads anew with MiXCR; each CDR3 protein has one entry. The data hold 500,000 or so distinct CDR3 sequences, with approximately 15% observed a single time. Another study also made use of these data, one on yellow fever vaccine responses in identical twins.

Input material: CD4+ T cells sorted from blood. Receptors were obtained from a woman under 30 in good health.

There are a few counts of this clonotype. This chain links TRBV3-1 with TRBJ2-4, with D hard to call. The length of the CDR3 is 14 residues. V lost 0 bases, J lost 7 bases, and 10 bases lay in between. Germline-derived CDR1 and CDR2 are LGHDT and YNNKEL (reference sequence). CDR3 residues: CASSQELAINIQYF. The DNA for the CDR3 is TGTGCCAGCAGCCAAGAACTTGCCATTAACATTCAGTACTTC.

This clonotype came up once. The rearrangement links TRBV5-1 to TRBJ2-3; tentatively, D is TRBD2 (6 bases). From germline, CDR1 is SGHRS and CDR2 YFSETQ. Trimming took off 2 bases at V and 1 base at J, with 17 bases between the two ends. The CDR3 runs 17 residues. The CDR3 loop reads CASSLVLAGLRTDTQYF. DNA of the CDR3: TGCGCCAGCAGCTTAGTACTAGCCGGGTTGCGCACAGATACGCAGTATTTT.

The chain carries TRBV5-5 and TRBJ2-7; D gene uncertain. The V gene lost 4 bases and the J gene lost 3 bases, with 17 bases spanning the gap. Germline CDR1 reads SGHKS; CDR2 reads YYEKEE (reference sequence). This CDR3 has 15 amino acids. The CDR3 sequence: CASSGVVARLYEQYF. In DNA form, the CDR3 reads TGTGCCAGCAGCGGGGTTGTGGCCCGACTCTACGAGCAGTACTTC.

Ten or more counts support this clonotype. The chain carries TRBV6-5 and TRBJ2-7, with D possibly TRBD2 on 5 matching bases. In germline, CDR1 is MNHEY, CDR2 SVGAGI. Trimming cost V 0 bases and J 0 bases, with 15 bases left between them. The length of the CDR3 is 17 residues. This CDR3 reads CASSYSIRGRSSYEQYF. CDR3 nucleotides: TGTGCCAGCAGTTACTCGATCCGAGGGAGAAGCTCCTACGAGCAGTACTTC.

This clonotype was counted between two and nine times. This sequence joins TRBV4-2 and TRBJ2-1; 8 bases are shared with TRBD2. Germline V gene data show CDR1 as LGHNA and CDR2 as YNFKEQ. V was clipped by 0 bases and J by 5 bases; unmatched bases: 15. The CDR3 is made up of 19 amino acids. The CDR3 loop reads CASSQDVPAGAEVHNEQFF. CDR3 DNA sequence: TGTGCCAGCAGCCAAGATGTTCCAGCGGGAGCCGAGGTACACAATGAGCAGTTCTTC.

In this sample, this clonotype turned up once. V and J are TRBV6-5 and TRBJ2-1; no reliable D call. Trimming removed 4 bases at V and 8 bases at J, with 12 bases between. The CDR3 length is 13 residues. The germline V gene encodes CDR1 MNHEY and CDR2 SVGAGI. The CDR3 here is CASSFIFNDEQFF. The DNA of the CDR3 is TGTGCCAGCAGTTTTATATTTAACGATGAGCAGTTCTTC.

Ten or more counts support this clonotype. The rearrangement joins TRBV12-3 or TRBV12-4 to TRBJ2-5; a weak D match, TRBD2 (5 bases). CDR3 length: 13 residues. The V gene lost 8 bases and the J gene lost 7 bases, with 17 bases spanning the gap. CDR3 DNA sequence: TGTGCCAGCGCTGGAGGCCCTAAAGGGACCCAGTACTTC. As protein: CASAGGPKGTQYF.

The V and J genes are TRBV6-5 and TRBJ1-6; 8 bases match TRBD1. Germline CDR1 reads MNHEY; CDR2 reads SVGAGI. Losses at the gene ends were 1 base for V and 11 bases for J; bases not matched to a gene: 13. This CDR3 comprises 17 residues. In nucleotides, the CDR3 is TGTGCCAGCAGTTACTTAACCGGGACAGGATTACGGGCACCCCTCCACTTT. It translates to CASSYLTGTGLRAPLHF.

The rearrangement joins TRBV3-1 to TRBJ2-5, with D possibly being TRBD2 (5 bases). The CDR3 is 15 residues long. V lost 3 bases to trimming and J lost 1 base, with 12 bases between them. Germline CDR1 LGHDT, CDR2 YNNKEL (reference sequence). The CDR3 nucleotides are TGTGCCAGCAGCCAGCCCCCGGGGTCCCAAGAGACCCAGTACTTC. Its protein is CASSQPPGSQETQYF.

Only a few counts were recorded for this clonotype. The CDR3 loop is CASSYLGARNSGANVLTF. The DNA for the CDR3 is TGTGCCAGCAGTTACTTGGGGGCCCGCAACTCTGGGGCCAACGTCCTGACTTTC. The V and J genes are TRBV6-2 or TRBV6-3 and TRBJ2-6; perhaps TRBD1 as D (6 bases). Germline CDR1 is MNHEY and CDR2 is SVGEGT. Deletions cut 1 base from V and 0 bases from J, with 13 bases between. This CDR3 has 18 residues.

This CDR3 is CASSPLAGGPNEQFF. The CDR3 DNA reads as TGTGCCAGCAGTCCACTAGCGGGGGGGCCTAATGAGCAGTTCTTC. The chain combines TRBV6-1 with TRBJ2-1; 13 nucleotides match TRBD2. The CDR3 is 15 amino acids. V dropped 5 bases and J dropped 7; count of bases not matched to a gene: 5. Per germline, CDR1 MNHNS and CDR2 SASEGT.